This passage covers 8 T cell receptor beta chains from one sample sequenced in a study of blood T cell repertoires in COVID-19. Profiled with immunoSEQ multiplex PCR; TCRdb holds only in-frame clones, not every one. The sample shows over 120,000 clones, around 84% of them seen only once. Sequencing used peripheral blood. Receptors originate from a man aged 55 to 70 with active or convalescent COVID-19.

This clone was recorded a few times. CDR3 sequence reads: CASSLGDTTGGYTF. The DNA for the CDR3 is TGTGCCAGCAGTTTGGGCGACACGACGGGGGGCTACACCTTC. The chain employs TRBV28 and TRBJ1-2, with D unresolved. The CDR3 totals 14 residues. Trimming stripped 3 bases from V and 8 bases from J, with 16 bases between. Germline V gene lookup returns CDR1 MDHEN and CDR2 SYDVKM.

The genes are TRBV11-3 and TRBJ1-4; 9 nucleotides match TRBD1. The ends lost 2 bases at V and 7 bases at J; junction bases unmatched: 5. Germline V CDR1 and CDR2: SGHNT, YENEEA. The CDR3 has 15 amino acids. CDR3 nucleotide sequence: TGTGCCAGCAGCTTACGGGGACAGGGAGTTGAAAAACTGTTTTTT. Its translation: CASSLRGQGVEKLFF.

The chain combines TRBV2 with TRBJ2-3; TRBD2 aligns across 7 bases. Germline loops: CDR1 SNHLY, CDR2 FYNNEI. The CDR3 length is 16 residues. V was pared by 2 bases and J by 2 bases, with 7 bases of the junction left unmatched. CDR3 in DNA: TGTGCCAGCAGTGAAAGCGGGACTCAATTCACAGATACGCAGTATTTT. It specifies CASSESGTQFTDTQYF.

The gene calls are TRBV19 and TRBJ1-1; D call uncertain. The germline V and J ends were trimmed by 3 bases and 0 bases, with 5 bases remaining between them. CDR1 is LNHDA, CDR2 SQIVND, per germline (reference sequence). The CDR3 consists of 13 residues. The CDR3 loop is CASSITLNTEAFF. CDR3 in DNA: TGTGCCAGTAGTATTACTCTGAACACTGAAGCTTTCTTT. Full variable domain (missing parts from reference TRBV19 and TRBJ1-1): DGGITQSPKYLFRKEGQNVTLSCEQNLNHDAMYWYRQDPGQGLRLIYYSQIVNDFQKGDIAEGYSVSREKKESFPLTVTSAQKNPTAFYLCASSITLNTEAFFGQGTRLTVV.

This clone appeared once. The CDR3 sequence is CAWSVQSGGIQPQHF. CDR3 sequence (DNA): TGTGCCTGGAGTGTACAGTCAGGGGGTATTCAGCCCCAGCATTTT. The chain couples TRBV30 to TRBJ1-5; 7 positions agree with TRBD1. CDR1 and CDR2 from the germline V gene are GTSNPN and SVGIG (reference sequence). V shed 0 bases and J 6 bases; nucleotides not matched to a gene: 8. The CDR3 contains 15 residues.

This clone was seen only once. V gene TRBV4-1 combines with J gene TRBJ1-3, with D unclear. V was cut by 4 bases and J by 4 bases, with 17 bases left in between. Germline CDR1 and CDR2: MGHRA and YSYEKL. The CDR3 consists of 16 residues. The CDR3 nucleotides read TGCGCCAGCAGCCCGTCCCAGGCCCGAACGGGAAACACCATATATTTT. Encoded protein: CASSPSQARTGNTIYF.

The chain uses TRBV29-1 and TRBJ1-4; no firm D call. The length of the CDR3 is 13 residues. The germline V gene encodes CDR1 SQVTM and CDR2 ANQGSEA. V gave up 6 bases and J gave up 1 base, with 9 bases separating them. The CDR3 nucleotides are TGCAGCGTGGAGCCGCGAACTAATGAAAAACTGTTTTTT. Translating gives CSVEPRTNEKLFF.

This clone has only a few counts. The chain uses TRBV19 and TRBJ1-1; 7 nucleotides line up with TRBD1. J was trimmed by 2 bases and V by 0 bases; bases with no gene match: 15. From germline, CDR1 is LNHDA and CDR2 SQIVND (reference sequence). The CDR3 totals 19 residues. The CDR3 DNA reads TGTGCCAGTAGTATAGAGTACAGGGGTGGGATTTGGGTAAACACTGAAGCTTTCTTT. Translating it yields CASSIEYRGGIWVNTEAFF.